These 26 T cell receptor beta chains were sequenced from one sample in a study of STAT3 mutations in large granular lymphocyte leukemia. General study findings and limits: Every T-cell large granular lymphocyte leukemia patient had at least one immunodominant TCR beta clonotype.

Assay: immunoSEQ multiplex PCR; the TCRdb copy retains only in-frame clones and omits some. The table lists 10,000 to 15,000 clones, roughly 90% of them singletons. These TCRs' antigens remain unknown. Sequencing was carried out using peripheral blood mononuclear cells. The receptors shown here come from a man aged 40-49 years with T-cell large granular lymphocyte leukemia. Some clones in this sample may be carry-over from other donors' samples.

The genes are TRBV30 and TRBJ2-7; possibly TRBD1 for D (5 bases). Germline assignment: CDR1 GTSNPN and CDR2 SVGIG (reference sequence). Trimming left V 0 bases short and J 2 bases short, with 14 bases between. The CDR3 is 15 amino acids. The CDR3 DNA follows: TGTGCCTGGAGTGTAGTGGCAGGGTTTCCCTACGAGCAGTACTTC. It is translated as CAWSVVAGFPYEQYF.

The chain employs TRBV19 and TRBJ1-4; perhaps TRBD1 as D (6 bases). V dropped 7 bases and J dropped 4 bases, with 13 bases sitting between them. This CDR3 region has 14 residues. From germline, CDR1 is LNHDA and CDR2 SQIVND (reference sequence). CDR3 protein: CASNGGRGNEKLFF. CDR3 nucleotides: TGTGCCAGTAACGGTGGCAGGGGTAATGAAAAACTGTTTTTT.

CDR3 sequence: CASSLASGGTGETQYF. CDR3 nucleotides: TGTGCCAGCAGCTTGGCCTCTGGAGGAACGGGGGAGACCCAGTACTTC. This rearrangement joins TRBV5-4 to TRBJ2-5; weak D call: TRBD2 (5 bases). The CDR3 loop spans 16 amino acids. In germline, CDR1 is SGHNT, CDR2 YYREEE (reference sequence). The V and J ends lost 0 bases and 5 bases respectively, with 17 bases between them.

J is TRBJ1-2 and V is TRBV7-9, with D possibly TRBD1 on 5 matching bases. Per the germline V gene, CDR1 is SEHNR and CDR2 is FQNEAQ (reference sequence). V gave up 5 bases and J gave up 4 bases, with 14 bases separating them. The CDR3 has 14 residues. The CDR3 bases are TGTGCCAGCAGCCAGACGACAGAGTCCTATGGCTACACCTTC. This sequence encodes CASSQTTESYGYTF.

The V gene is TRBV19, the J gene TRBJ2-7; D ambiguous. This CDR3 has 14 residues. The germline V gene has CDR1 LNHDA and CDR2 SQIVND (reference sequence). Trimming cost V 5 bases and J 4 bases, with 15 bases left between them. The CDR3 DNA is TGTGCCAGTAGTTCCGATTCCGGGCGGTACGAGCAGTACTTC. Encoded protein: CASSSDSGRYEQYF. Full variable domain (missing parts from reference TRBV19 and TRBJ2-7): DGGITQSPKYLFRKEGQNVTLSCEQNLNHDAMYWYRQDPGQGLRLIYYSQIVNDFQKGDIAEGYSVSREKKESFPLTVTSAQKNPTAFYLCASSSDSGRYEQYFGPGTRLTVT.

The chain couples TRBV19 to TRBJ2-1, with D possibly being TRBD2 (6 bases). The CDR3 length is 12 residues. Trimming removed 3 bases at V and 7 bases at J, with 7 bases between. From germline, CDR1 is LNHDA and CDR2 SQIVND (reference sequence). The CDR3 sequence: CASSIGGNEQFF. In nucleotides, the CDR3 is TGTGCCAGTAGTATCGGGGGAAATGAGCAGTTCTTC.

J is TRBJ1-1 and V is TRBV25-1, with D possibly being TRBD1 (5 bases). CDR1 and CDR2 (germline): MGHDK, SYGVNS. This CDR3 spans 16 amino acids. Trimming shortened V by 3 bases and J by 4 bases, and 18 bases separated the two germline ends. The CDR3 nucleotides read TGTGCCAGCAGTGAGAGGGACCCAGGGAGAAGCACTGAAGCTTTCTTT. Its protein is CASSERDPGRSTEAFF.

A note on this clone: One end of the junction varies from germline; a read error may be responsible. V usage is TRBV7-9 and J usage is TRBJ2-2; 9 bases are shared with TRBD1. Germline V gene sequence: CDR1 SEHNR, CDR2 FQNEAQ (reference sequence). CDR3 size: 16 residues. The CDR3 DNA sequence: TGTGCCAGCAGCTTAGAACAGGGGGCGAATACCGGGGAGCTGTTTTTT. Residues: CASSLEQGANTGELFF. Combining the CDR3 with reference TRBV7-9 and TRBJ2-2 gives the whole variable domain DTGVSQNPRHKITKRGQNVTFRCDPISEHNRLYWYRQTLGQGPEFLTYFQNEAQLEKSRLLSDRFSAERPKGSFSTLEIQRTEQGDSAMYLCASSLEQGANTGELFFGEGSRLTVL.

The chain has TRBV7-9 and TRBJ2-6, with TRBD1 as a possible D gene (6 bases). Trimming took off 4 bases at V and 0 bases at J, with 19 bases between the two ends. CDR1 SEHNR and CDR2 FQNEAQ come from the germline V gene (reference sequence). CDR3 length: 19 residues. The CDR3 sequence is CASSSSKAGASSGANVLTF. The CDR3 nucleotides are TGTGCCAGCAGCTCCAGCAAGGCAGGGGCAAGCTCTGGGGCCAACGTCCTGACTTTC.

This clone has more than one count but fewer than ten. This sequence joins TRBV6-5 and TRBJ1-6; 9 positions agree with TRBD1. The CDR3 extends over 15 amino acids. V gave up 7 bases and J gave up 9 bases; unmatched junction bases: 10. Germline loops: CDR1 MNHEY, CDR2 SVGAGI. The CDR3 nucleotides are TGTGCCAGCACCTCCGGGACAGGGTTTGGTTCACCCCTCCACTTT. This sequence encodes CASTSGTGFGSPLHF.

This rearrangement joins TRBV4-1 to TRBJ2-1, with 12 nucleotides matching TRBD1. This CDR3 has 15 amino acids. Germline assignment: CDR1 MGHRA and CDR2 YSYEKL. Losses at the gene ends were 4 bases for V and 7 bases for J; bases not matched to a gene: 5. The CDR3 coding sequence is TGCGCCAGCAGCCCCCGGGACAGGGGGCGAAATGAGCAGTTCTTC. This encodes CASSPRDRGRNEQFF.

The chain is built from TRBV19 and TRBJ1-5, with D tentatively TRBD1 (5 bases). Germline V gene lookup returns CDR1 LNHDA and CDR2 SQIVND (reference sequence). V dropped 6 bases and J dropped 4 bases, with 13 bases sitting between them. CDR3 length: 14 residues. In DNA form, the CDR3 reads TGTGCCAGTAGGGAGTTGACAGCGAATCAGCCCCAGCATTTT. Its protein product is CASRELTANQPQHF.

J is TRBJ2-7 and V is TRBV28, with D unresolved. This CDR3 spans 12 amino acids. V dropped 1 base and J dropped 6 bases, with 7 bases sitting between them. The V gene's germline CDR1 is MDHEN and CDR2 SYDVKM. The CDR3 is CASSLSLLEQYF. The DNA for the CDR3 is TGTGCCAGCAGTTTATCGCTCCTCGAGCAGTACTTC.

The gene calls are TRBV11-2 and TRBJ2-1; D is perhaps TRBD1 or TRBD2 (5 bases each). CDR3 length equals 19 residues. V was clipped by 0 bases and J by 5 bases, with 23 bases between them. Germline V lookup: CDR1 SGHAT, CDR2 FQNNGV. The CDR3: CASSLEARSLGTLNNEQFF. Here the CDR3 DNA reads TGTGCCAGCAGCTTAGAAGCAAGGAGCTTGGGGACCTTGAACAATGAGCAGTTCTTC.

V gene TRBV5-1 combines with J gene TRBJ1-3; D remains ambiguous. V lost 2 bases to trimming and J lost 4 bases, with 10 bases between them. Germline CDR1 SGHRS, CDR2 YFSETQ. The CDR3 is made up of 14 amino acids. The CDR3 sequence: CASSFGAEGNTIYF. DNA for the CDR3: TGCGCCAGCAGCTTCGGTGCGGAGGGAAACACCATATATTTT.

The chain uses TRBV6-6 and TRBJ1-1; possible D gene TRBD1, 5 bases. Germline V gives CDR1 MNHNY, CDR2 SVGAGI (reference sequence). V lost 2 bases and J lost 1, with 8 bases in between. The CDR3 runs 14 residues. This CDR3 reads CASSYQGSNTEAFF. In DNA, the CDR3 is TGTGCCAGCAGTTACCAGGGTTCGAACACTGAAGCTTTCTTT.

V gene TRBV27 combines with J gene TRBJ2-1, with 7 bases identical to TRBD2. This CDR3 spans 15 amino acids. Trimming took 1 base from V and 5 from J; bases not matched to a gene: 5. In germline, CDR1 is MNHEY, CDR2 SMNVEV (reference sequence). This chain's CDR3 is CASSLWAGVDNEQFF. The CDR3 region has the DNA TGTGCCAGCAGTTTATGGGCGGGGGTAGACAATGAGCAGTTCTTC.

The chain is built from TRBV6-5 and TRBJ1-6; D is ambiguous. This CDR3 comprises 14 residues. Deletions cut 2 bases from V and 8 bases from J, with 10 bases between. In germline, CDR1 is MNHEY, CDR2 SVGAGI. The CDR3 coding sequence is TGTGCCAGCAGTTACGTTTTCGGGGATTCACCCCTCCACTTT. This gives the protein CASSYVFGDSPLHF.

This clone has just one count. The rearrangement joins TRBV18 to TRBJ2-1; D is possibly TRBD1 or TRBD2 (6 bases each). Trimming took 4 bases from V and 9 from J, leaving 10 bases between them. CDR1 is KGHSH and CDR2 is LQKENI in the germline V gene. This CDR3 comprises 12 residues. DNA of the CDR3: TGTGCCAGCTCACGGGGGGCCAGTGAGCAGTTCTTC. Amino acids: CASSRGASEQFF.

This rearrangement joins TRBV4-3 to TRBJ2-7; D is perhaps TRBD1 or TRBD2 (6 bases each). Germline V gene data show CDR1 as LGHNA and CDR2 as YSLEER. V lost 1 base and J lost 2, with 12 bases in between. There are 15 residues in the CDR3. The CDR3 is CASSQGTGRTYEQYF. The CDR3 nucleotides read TGCGCCAGCAGCCAAGGAACAGGGAGGACCTACGAGCAGTACTTC.

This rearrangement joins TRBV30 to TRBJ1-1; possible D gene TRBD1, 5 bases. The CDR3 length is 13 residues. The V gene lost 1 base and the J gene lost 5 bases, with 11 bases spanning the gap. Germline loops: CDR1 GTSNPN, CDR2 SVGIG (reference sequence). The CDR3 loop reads CAWSDGGRTEAFF. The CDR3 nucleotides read TGTGCCTGGAGTGACGGGGGAAGGACTGAAGCTTTCTTT.

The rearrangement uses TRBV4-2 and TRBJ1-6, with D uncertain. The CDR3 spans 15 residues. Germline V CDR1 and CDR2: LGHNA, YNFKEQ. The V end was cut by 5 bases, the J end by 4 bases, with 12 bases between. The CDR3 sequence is CASSSEFGYNSPLHF. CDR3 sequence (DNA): TGTGCCAGCAGCTCCGAATTTGGGTATAATTCACCCCTCCACTTT.

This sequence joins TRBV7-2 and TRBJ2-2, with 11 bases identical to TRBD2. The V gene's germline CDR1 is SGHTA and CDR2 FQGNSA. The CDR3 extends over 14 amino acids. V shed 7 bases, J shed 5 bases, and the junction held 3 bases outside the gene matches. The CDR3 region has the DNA TGTGCCAGCAACCCTAGCGGGGGGACCGGGGAGCTGTTTTTT. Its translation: CASNPSGGTGELFF.

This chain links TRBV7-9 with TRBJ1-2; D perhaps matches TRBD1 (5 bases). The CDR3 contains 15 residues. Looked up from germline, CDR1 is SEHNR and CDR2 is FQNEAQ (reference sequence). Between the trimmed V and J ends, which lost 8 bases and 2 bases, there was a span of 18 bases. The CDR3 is CASRTPGGYNYGYTF. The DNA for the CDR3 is TGTGCCAGCCGAACGCCGGGGGGATACAACTATGGCTACACCTTC.

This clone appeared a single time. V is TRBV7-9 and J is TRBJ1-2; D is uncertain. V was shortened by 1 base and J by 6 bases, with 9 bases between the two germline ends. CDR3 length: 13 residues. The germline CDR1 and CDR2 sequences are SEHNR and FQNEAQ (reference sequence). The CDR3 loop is CASSLGTDNGYTF. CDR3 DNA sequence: TGTGCCAGCAGCTTAGGCACAGATAATGGCTACACCTTC.

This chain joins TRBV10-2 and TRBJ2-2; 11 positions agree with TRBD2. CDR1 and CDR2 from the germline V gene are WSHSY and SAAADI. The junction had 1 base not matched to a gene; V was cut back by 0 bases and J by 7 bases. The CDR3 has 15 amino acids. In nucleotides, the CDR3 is TGCGCCAGCAGTGAGTCAGGACTAGCGGGCGGGGAGCTGTTTTTT. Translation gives CASSESGLAGGELFF.